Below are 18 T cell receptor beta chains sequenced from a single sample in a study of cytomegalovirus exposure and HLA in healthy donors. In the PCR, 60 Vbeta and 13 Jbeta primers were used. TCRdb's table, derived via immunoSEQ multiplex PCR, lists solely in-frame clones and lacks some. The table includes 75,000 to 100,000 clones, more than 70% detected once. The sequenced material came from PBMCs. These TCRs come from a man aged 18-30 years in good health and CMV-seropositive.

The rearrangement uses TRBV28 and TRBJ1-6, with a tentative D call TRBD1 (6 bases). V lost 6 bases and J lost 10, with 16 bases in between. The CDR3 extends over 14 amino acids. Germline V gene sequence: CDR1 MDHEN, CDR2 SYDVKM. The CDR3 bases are TGTGCCAGCAGAACTGGGGGCAGGGGCTCACCCCTCCACTTT. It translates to CASRTGGRGSPLHF.

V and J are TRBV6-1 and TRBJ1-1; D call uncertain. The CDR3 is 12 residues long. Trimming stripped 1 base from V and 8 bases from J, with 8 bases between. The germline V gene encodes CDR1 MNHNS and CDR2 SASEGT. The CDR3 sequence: CASSEEIIEAFF. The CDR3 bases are TGTGCCAGCAGTGAAGAAATTATAGAAGCTTTCTTT.

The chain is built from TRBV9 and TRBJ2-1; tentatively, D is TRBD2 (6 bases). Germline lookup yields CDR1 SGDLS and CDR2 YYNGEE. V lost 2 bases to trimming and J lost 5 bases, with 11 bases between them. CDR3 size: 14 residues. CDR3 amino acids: CASSVSGRHNEQFF. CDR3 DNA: TGTGCCAGCAGCGTGTCAGGGAGGCACAATGAGCAGTTCTTC. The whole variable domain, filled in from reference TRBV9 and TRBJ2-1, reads DSGVTQTPKHLITATGQRVTLRCSPRSGDLSVYWYQQSLDQGLQFLIQYYNGEERAKGNILERFSAQQFPDLHSELNLSSLELGDSALYFCASSVSGRHNEQFFGPGTRLTVL.

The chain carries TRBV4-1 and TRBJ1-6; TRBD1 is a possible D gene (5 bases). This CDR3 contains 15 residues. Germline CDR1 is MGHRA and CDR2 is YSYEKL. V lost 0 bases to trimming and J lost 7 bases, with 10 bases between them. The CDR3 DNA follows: TGCGCCAGCAGCCAAGACGAAGGGGCCAATTCACCCCTCCACTTT. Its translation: CASSQDEGANSPLHF.

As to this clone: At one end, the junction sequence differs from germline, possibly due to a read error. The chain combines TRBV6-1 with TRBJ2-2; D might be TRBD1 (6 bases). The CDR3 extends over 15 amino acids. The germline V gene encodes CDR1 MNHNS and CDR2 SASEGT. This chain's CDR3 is CASIEGTFNTGELFF. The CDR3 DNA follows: TGTGCCAGCATTGAAGGGACATTCAACACCGGGGAGCTGTTTTTT.

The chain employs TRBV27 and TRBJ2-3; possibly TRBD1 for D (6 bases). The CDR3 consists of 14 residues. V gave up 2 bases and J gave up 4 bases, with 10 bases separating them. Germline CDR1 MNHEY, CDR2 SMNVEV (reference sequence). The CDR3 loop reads CASSLQGWADTQYF. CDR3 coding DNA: TGTGCCAGCAGTTTACAGGGGTGGGCAGATACGCAGTATTTT.

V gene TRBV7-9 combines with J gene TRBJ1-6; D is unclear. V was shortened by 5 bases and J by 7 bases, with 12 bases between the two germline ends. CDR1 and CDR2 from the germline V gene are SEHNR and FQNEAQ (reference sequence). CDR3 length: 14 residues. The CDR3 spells CASSPGIGNSPLHF. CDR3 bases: TGTGCCAGCAGCCCGGGAATAGGAAATTCACCCCTCCACTTT.

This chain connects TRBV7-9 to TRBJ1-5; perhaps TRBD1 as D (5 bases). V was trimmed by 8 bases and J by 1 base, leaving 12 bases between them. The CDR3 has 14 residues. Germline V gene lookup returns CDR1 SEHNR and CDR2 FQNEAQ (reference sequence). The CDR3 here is CASGAGASNQPQHF. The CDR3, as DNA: TGTGCCAGCGGGGCAGGTGCGAGCAATCAGCCCCAGCATTTT.

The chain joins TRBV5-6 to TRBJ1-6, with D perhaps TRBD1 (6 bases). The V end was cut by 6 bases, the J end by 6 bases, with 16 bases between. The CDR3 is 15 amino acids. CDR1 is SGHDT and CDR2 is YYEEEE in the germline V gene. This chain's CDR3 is CASTPYRATNSPLHF. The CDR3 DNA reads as TGTGCCAGCACTCCCTACAGGGCCACTAATTCACCCCTCCACTTT.

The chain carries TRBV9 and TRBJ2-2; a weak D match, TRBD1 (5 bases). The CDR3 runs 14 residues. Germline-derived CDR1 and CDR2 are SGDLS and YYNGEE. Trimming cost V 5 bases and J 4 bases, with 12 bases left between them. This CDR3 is CASRGRSGTGELFF. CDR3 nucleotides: TGTGCCAGCAGGGGGCGGTCGGGCACCGGGGAGCTGTTTTTT.

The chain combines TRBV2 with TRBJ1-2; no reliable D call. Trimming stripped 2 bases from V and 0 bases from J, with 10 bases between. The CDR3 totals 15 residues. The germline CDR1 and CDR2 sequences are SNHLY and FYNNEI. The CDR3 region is CASSELKLPNYGYTF. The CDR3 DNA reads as TGTGCCAGCAGTGAATTAAAGCTTCCTAACTATGGCTACACCTTC.

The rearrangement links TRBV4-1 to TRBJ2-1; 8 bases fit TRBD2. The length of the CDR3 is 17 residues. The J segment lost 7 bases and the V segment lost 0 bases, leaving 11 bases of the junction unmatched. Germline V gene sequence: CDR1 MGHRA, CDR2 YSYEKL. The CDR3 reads CASSQEKAGAVGNEQFF. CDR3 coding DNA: TGCGCCAGCAGCCAAGAGAAAGCGGGGGCTGTAGGAAATGAGCAGTTCTTC.

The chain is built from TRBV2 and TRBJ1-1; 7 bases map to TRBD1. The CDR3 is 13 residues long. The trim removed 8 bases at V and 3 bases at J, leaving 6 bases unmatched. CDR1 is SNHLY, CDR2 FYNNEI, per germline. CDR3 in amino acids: CASHRGSDTEAFF. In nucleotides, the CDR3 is TGTGCCAGCCACAGGGGTAGCGACACTGAAGCTTTCTTT.

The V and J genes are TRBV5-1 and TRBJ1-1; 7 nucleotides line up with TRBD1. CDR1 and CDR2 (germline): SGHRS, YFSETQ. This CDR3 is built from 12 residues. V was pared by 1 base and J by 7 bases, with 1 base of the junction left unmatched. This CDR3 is CASSLRDSEAFF. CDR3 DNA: TGCGCCAGCAGCTTGCGGGACAGTGAAGCTTTCTTT.

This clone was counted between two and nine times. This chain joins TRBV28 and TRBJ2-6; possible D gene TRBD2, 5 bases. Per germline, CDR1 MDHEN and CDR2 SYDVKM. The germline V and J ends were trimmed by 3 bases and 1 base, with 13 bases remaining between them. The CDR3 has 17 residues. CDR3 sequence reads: CASSFDVRASGANVLTF. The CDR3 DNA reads TGTGCCAGCAGTTTCGATGTGCGGGCGTCTGGGGCCAACGTCCTGACTTTC.

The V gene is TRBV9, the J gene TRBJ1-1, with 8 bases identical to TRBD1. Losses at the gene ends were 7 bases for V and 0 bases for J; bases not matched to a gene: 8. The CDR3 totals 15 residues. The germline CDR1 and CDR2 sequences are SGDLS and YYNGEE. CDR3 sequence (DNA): TGTGCCAGCGGACAGGGTGCCCGAATGAACACTGAAGCTTTCTTT. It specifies CASGQGARMNTEAFF.

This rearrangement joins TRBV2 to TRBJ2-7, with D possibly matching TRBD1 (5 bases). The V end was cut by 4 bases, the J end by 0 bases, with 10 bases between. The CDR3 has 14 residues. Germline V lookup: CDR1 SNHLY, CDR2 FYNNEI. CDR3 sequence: CASSVRDSSYEQYF. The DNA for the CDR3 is TGTGCCAGCAGTGTCAGGGATAGCTCCTACGAGCAGTACTTC. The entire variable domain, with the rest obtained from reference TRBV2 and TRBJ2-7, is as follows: EPEVTQTPSHQVTQMGQEVILRCVPISNHLYFYWYRQILGQKVEFLVSFYNNEISEKSEIFDDQFSVERPDGSNFTLKIRSTKLEDSAMYFCASSVRDSSYEQYFGPGTRLTVT.

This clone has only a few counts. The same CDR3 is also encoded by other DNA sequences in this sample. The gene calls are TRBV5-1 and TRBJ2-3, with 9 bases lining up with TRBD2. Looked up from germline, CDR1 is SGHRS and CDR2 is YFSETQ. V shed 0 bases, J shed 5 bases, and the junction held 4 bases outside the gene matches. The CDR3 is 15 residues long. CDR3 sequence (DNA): TGCGCCAGCAGCTTGGGCGGGGGGGCGAAAGATACGCAGTATTTT. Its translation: CASSLGGGAKDTQYF.